Below are 15 T cell receptor beta chains sequenced from a single sample in a study of T-cell memory formation after mild COVID-19. MiXCR, run by TCRdb on the 5' RACE reads, gives a single entry per CDR3 protein. The repertoire includes fewer than 350,000 distinct CDR3 sequences, 13% to 15% of them detected once, and 20% to 25% sits in the top ten. Sequenced sample: PBMCs or a T cell subset sorted from them (not recorded which). The receptors originated from a man aged 18-30 years who had mild COVID-19 (a few samples of this study predate the infection). Cell type and time point are not known.

This clonotype was counted between two and nine times. This chain links TRBV19 with TRBJ2-5; D possibly uses TRBD1 or TRBD2 (6 bases each). The germline CDR1 and CDR2 sequences are LNHDA and SQIVND (reference sequence). Deletions cut 1 base from V and 4 bases from J, with 16 bases between. The CDR3 has 16 amino acids. CDR3 protein: CASSIASQGLGETQYF. Here the CDR3 DNA reads TGTGCCAGTAGTATAGCGTCACAGGGACTGGGAGAGACCCAGTACTTC.

The chain employs TRBV30 and TRBJ2-5; the D gene is possibly TRBD1 (7 bases). Germline CDR1 GTSNPN, CDR2 SVGIG (reference sequence). V lost 1 base and J lost 4, with 10 bases in between. The CDR3 covers 13 residues. CDR3 amino acids: CAWSGQGGETQYF. CDR3 coding DNA: TGTGCCTGGAGTGGACAGGGAGGAGAGACCCAGTACTTC.

The chain is built from TRBV29-1 and TRBJ2-7; TRBD2 might be the D (5 bases). Trimming stripped 6 bases from V and 2 bases from J, with 14 bases between. CDR1 and CDR2 from the germline V gene are SQVTM and ANQGSEA. This CDR3 is built from 13 residues. The CDR3 here is CSVGRGWAYEQYF. The CDR3 DNA reads as TGCAGCGTCGGAAGAGGGTGGGCCTACGAGCAGTACTTC.

This clonotype was found a few times. CDR3 coding DNA: TGCAGTGCTAGAGGGGGTAGTCTGGGCCATGGCTACACCTTC. The encoded protein is CSARGGSLGHGYTF. This rearrangement joins TRBV20-1 to TRBJ1-2; D remains ambiguous. Deletions cut 1 base from V and 6 bases from J, with 15 bases between. The germline V gene has CDR1 DFQATT and CDR2 SNEGSKA (reference sequence). The CDR3 sequence is 14 residues long.

This clonotype occurred a few times. This rearrangement joins TRBV6-2 or TRBV6-3 to TRBJ2-7, with D unclear. The V gene's germline CDR1 is MNHEY and CDR2 SVGEGT. This CDR3 region has 14 residues. Trimming removed 3 bases from V and 0 bases from J, with 9 bases in between. DNA for the CDR3: TGTGCCAGCAGTTATAGTGGCAGCTCCTACGAGCAGTACGTC. Translation gives CASSYSGSSYEQYV.

This clonotype was picked up a small number of times. The genes are TRBV6-6 and TRBJ1-4; D is ambiguous. Germline V gene data show CDR1 as MNHNY and CDR2 as SVGAGI (reference sequence). The CDR3 runs to 12 residues. The V end was cut by 11 bases, the J end by 5 bases, with 12 bases between. The chain's CDR3 is CAVRNQNEKLFF. The CDR3, as DNA: TGTGCCGTAAGGAACCAAAATGAAAAACTGTTTTTT.

The table lists this clonotype with a few counts. The rearrangement joins TRBV29-1 to TRBJ2-1; D is unresolved. V was clipped by 8 bases and J by 8 bases, with 13 bases between them. This CDR3 region has 11 residues. Germline CDR1 is SQVTM and CDR2 is ANQGSEA. The CDR3 DNA is TGCAGCATTCTTACTGGGGATGAGCAGTTCTTC. Residues: CSILTGDEQFF.

This clonotype appeared many times. The chain joins TRBV29-1 to TRBJ2-7, with D unresolved. Germline CDR1 and CDR2: SQVTM and ANQGSEA. V lost 4 bases and J lost 0, with 7 bases in between. The CDR3 spans 12 residues. As DNA, the CDR3 is TGCAGCGTTGCTCGGAACTCCTACGAGCAGTACTTC. Protein product: CSVARNSYEQYF.

The V call is TRBV20-1, the J call TRBJ2-3, with TRBD2 matching 8 bases. CDR3 length: 14 amino acids. The V and J ends lost 4 bases and 1 base, in that order; junction bases with no gene match: 4. Germline values: CDR1 DFQATT, CDR2 SNEGSKA (reference sequence). The CDR3: CSAIDGGGTDTQYF. The CDR3 DNA reads TGCAGTGCTATCGACGGGGGGGGCACAGATACGCAGTATTTT.

This clonotype was recorded a few times. The chain combines TRBV4-3 with TRBJ2-3, with a weak D call TRBD1 (6 bases). The germline gives CDR1 LGHNA, CDR2 YSLEER. The CDR3 loop spans 14 amino acids. The V end was cut by 3 bases, the J end by 2 bases, with 9 bases between. The CDR3 coding sequence is TGCGCCAGCAGCCAGGGGGCGAACACAGATACGCAGTATTTT. Protein sequence: CASSQGANTDTQYF.

This clonotype has only a few counts. CDR3 in DNA: TGTGCCAGCAGTTACGGGCGTGGGCGACAAGAGACCCAGTACTTC. Its protein product is CASSYGRGRQETQYF. The rearrangement joins TRBV6-6 to TRBJ2-5; D call uncertain. This CDR3 comprises 15 residues. Trimming took off 2 bases at V and 2 bases at J, with 12 bases between the two ends. CDR1 and CDR2 from the germline V gene are MNHNY and SVGAGI (reference sequence).

The CDR3 loop is CASSHRAFQPQHF. The CDR3 nucleotides are TGCGCCAGCAGCCATAGGGCGTTTCAGCCCCAGCATTTT. The chain has TRBV4-1 and TRBJ1-5; D is unresolved. Per the germline V gene, CDR1 is MGHRA and CDR2 is YSYEKL. This CDR3 has 13 residues. The V end lost 3 bases, the J end lost 6 bases, and 9 bases lay between the germline ends.

This chain connects TRBV24-1 to TRBJ2-5, with D possibly called TRBD1 or TRBD2 (6 bases each). Trimming took off 6 bases at V and 2 bases at J, with 12 bases between the two ends. CDR3 length: 14 residues. Germline loops: CDR1 KGHDR, CDR2 SFDVKD. The CDR3 nucleotides are TGTGCCACCAGTCAGTCGGGGGCTCAAGAGACCCAGTACTTC. Its protein is CATSQSGAQETQYF.

In its sample, this clonotype was seen a few times. This rearrangement joins TRBV10-3 to TRBJ2-3, with D maybe TRBD2 (5 bases). Germline CDR1 is ENHRY and CDR2 is SYGVKD. V was cut by 0 bases and J by 0 bases, with 16 bases left in between. The CDR3 has 18 residues. In DNA form, the CDR3 reads TGTGCCATCAGTGAGTCGAAGGCAGGAAGGACTAGCACAGATACGCAGTATTTT. Amino acid sequence: CAISESKAGRTSTDTQYF.

The table lists this clonotype with a few counts. The chain couples TRBV4-1 to TRBJ2-5, with 8 bases that match TRBD1. This CDR3 has 17 amino acids. The germline gives CDR1 MGHRA, CDR2 YSYEKL. Germline trimming cut 0 bases from V and 5 bases from J; bases unmatched to any gene: 11. CDR3 amino acids: CASSQDSAGGAGETQYF. The CDR3 bases are TGCGCCAGCAGCCAAGATTCGGCAGGGGGCGCAGGGGAGACCCAGTACTTC.